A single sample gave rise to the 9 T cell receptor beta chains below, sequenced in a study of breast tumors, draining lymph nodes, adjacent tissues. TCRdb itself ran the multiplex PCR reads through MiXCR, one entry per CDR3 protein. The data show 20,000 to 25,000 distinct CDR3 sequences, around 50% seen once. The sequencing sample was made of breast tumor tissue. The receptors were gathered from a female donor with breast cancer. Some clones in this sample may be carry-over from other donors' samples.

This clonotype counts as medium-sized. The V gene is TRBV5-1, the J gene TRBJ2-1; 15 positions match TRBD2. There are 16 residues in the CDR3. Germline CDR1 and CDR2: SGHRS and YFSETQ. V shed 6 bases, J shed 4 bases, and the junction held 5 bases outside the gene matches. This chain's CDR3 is CASKRTSGGGYNEQFF. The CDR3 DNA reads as TGCGCCAGCAAGCGGACTAGCGGGGGGGGGTACAATGAGCAGTTCTTC.

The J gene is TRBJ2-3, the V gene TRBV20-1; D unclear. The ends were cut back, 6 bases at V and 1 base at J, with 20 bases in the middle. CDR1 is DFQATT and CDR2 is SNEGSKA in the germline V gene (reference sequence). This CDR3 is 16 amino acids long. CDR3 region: CSAEGGSGGRTDTQYF. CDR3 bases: TGCAGTGCCGAAGGTGGATCGGGCGGACGCACAGATACGCAGTATTTT.

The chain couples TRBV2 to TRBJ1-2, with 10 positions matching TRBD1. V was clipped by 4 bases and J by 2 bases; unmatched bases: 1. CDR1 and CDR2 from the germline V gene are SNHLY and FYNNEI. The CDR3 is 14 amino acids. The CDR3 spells CASSGTGGNYGYTF. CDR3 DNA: TGTGCCAGCAGTGGGACAGGGGGGAACTATGGCTACACCTTC.

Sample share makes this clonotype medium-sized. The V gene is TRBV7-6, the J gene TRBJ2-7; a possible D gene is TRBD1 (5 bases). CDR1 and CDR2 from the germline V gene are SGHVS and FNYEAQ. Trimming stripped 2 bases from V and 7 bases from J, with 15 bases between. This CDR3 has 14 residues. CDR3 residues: CASSLRQLLGEQYF. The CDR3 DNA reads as TGTGCCAGCAGCTTAAGACAGCTTCTGGGGGAGCAGTACTTC.

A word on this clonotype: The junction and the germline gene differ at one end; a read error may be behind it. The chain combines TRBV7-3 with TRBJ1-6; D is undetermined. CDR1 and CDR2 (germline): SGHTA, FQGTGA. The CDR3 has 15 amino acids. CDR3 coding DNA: TGTTCCAGCAGCTACGATGGATCTGAGGGTTCACCCCTCCACTTT. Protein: CSSSYDGSEGSPLHF.

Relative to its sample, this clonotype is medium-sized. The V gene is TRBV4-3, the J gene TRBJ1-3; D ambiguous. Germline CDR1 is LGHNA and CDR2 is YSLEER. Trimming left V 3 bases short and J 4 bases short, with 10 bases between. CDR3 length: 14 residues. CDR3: CASSQDHTGNTIYF. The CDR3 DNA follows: TGCGCCAGCAGCCAGGACCACACAGGAAACACCATATATTTT.

The CDR3 DNA follows: TGTGCCAGCAGCTTACCAGCATCTGGAAACACCATATATTTT. Translated, it gives CASSLPASGNTIYF. The chain employs TRBV13 and TRBJ1-3; D unresolved. Germline CDR1 PRHDT, CDR2 FYEKMQ (reference sequence). V dropped 2 bases and J dropped 1 base, with 6 bases sitting between them. The length of the CDR3 is 14 residues.

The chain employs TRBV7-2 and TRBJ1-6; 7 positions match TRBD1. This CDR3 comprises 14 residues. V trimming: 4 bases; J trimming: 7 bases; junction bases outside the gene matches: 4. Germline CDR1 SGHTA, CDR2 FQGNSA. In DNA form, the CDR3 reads TGTGCCAGCAGCTCTGGGACAGCCAATTCACCCCTCCACTTT. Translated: CASSSGTANSPLHF.

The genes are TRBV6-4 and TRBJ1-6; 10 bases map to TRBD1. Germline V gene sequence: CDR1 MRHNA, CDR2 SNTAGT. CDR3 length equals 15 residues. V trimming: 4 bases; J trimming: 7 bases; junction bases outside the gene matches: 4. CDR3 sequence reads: CASSAGTGVNSPLHF. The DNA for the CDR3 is TGTGCCAGCAGTGCGGGGACAGGGGTGAATTCACCCCTCCACTTT.